This T cell receptor beta chain was profiled in a study of cytomegalovirus exposure and HLA in healthy donors. About the research overall: The study placed approximately 80% of its approximately 400 genotyped donors in the Caucasian-associated ancestry cluster.

Overall study results and limits: In vitro confirmation showed three CMV-associated chains to be CMV antigen specific.

60 Vbeta and 13 Jbeta primers were used in PCR. The protocol was immunoSEQ multiplex PCR, while the TCRdb copy is restricted to in-frame clones and leaves out a portion. This sample has approximately 80,000 clones, with roughly 70% found just once. The donors (healthy individuals) were bone marrow donors. Donors were ostensibly healthy at sampling, although undocumented immune exposures were probable. Per the germline V gene, CDR1 is PRHDT and CDR2 is FYEKMQ (reference sequence). This CDR3 spans 13 amino acids. The V end was cut by 8 bases, the J end by 0 bases, with 10 bases between. About this clone itself: Its cognate antigen is unknown.

Specimen: PBMCs. This clonotype was obtained from a man in his thirties or forties in good health and CMV-seropositive. The chain employs TRBV13 and TRBJ1-1; D not certain. DNA of the CDR3: TGTGCCAGCGGGAGGAACCTGAACACTGAAGCTTTCTTT. This encodes CASGRNLNTEAFF.